The TCR beta chain under discussion was sequenced for a study of blood T cell repertoires in COVID-19. Overall study: T cells, B-cell-depleted T cells, or PBMCs supplied cDNA or gDNA.

Clones were sequenced by immunoSEQ multiplex PCR, and TCRdb holds only the in-frame ones, with some missing. The sample includes some 55,000 clones, over 90% of them seen just once. The V and J ends lost 9 bases and 1 base, in that order; junction bases with no gene match: 3. The CDR3 is made up of 14 amino acids. CDR1 and CDR2 (germline): LNHDA, SQIVND (reference sequence). The chain links TRBV19 to TRBJ1-3; 10 positions match TRBD1. This TCR was sampled from a human donor in a cohort sampled during active COVID-19. Sequenced: peripheral blood. The CDR3 region is CASTDRGSGNTIYF. DNA for the CDR3: TGTGCCAGCACGGACAGGGGGTCTGGAAACACCATATATTTT.